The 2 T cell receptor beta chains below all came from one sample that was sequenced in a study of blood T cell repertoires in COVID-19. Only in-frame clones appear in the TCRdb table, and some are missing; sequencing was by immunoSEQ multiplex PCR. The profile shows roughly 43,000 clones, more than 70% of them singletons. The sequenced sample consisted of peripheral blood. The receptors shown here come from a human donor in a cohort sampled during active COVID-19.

The DNA for the CDR3 is TGTGCCAGCAGTTACTCGTCGGGAATGAACACTGAAGCTTTCTTT. It is translated as CASSYSSGMNTEAFF. The chain employs TRBV6-2 or TRBV6-3 and TRBJ1-1; D ambiguous. Germline-derived CDR1 and CDR2 are MNHEY and SVGEGT. The CDR3 covers 15 residues. The V end lost 0 bases, the J end lost 0 bases, and 8 bases lay between the germline ends.

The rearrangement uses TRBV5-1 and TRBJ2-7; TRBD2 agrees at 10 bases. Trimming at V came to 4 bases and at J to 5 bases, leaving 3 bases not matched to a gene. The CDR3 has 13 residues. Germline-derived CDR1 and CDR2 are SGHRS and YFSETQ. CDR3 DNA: TGCGCCAGCAGCCCCGGGACTAGCGACGAGCAGTACTTC. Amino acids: CASSPGTSDEQYF. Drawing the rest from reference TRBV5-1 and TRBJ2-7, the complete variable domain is KAGVTQTPRYLIKTRGQQVTLSCSPISGHRSVSWYQQTPGQGLQFLFEYFSETQRNKGNFPGRFSGRQFSNSRSEMNVSTLELGDSALYLCASSPGTSDEQYFGPGTRLTVT.